One sample yielded the 22 T cell receptor beta chains listed below, sequenced in a study of blood T cell repertoires in COVID-19. Repertoires were generated with immunoSEQ multiplex PCR, while TCRdb's copy carries only in-frame clones and drops some. Among 300,000 to 350,000 clones listed, roughly 90% were seen once. Sequenced sample: peripheral blood. The origin of the receptors is a man aged 18-30 years with active or convalescent COVID-19.

This clone appeared a single time. This chain links TRBV2 with TRBJ2-7, with 7 bases that match TRBD1. The CDR3 consists of 15 residues. CDR1 and CDR2 from the germline V gene are SNHLY and FYNNEI. V dropped 6 bases and J dropped 5; count of bases not matched to a gene: 13. The CDR3 DNA is TGTGCCAGCAGCCTCGAGGGGGCGACTTCTGACGAGCAGTACTTC. This encodes CASSLEGATSDEQYF. The whole variable domain, remainder taken from reference TRBV2 and TRBJ2-7, is EPEVTQTPSHQVTQMGQEVILRCVPISNHLYFYWYRQILGQKVEFLVSFYNNEISEKSEIFDDQFSVERPDGSNFTLKIRSTKLEDSAMYFCASSLEGATSDEQYFGPGTRLTVT.

This chain connects TRBV5-1 to TRBJ2-5; no definite D call. This CDR3 contains 11 residues. Looked up from germline, CDR1 is SGHRS and CDR2 is YFSETQ. V was shortened by 2 bases and J by 3 bases, with 2 bases between the two germline ends. The CDR3 region is CASSFKETQYF. The CDR3 coding sequence is TGCGCCAGCAGCTTTAAAGAGACCCAGTACTTC.

The J gene is TRBJ1-6, the V gene TRBV12-3 or TRBV12-4; TRBD1 agrees at 7 bases. After removal of 3 bases from V and 10 bases from J, the junction contained 3 bases not matched to a gene. This CDR3 region has 13 residues. The CDR3 spells CASSFDRESPLHF. The CDR3 bases are TGTGCCAGCAGTTTTGACAGGGAGTCACCCCTCCACTTT.

This clone was seen only once. DNA for the CDR3: TGCAGCGTCTCGGGACAGGGCCTAGAAACTGAAGCTTTCTTT. It encodes CSVSGQGLETEAFF. The chain has TRBV29-1 and TRBJ1-1, with 9 bases matching TRBD1. The CDR3 contains 14 residues. Germline CDR1 and CDR2: SQVTM and ANQGSEA. J lost 5 bases, V lost 6 bases, and 10 bases had no gene match. Supplemented by reference TRBV29-1 and TRBJ1-1, the full variable domain reads SAVISQKPSRDICQRGTSLTIQCQVDSQVTMMFWYRQQPGQSLTLIATANQGSEATYESGFVIDKFPISRPNLTFSTLTVSNMSPEDSSIYLCSVSGQGLETEAFFGQGTRLTVV.

V is TRBV6-5 and J is TRBJ1-4, with 9 bases that match TRBD1. Germline trimming cut 4 bases from V and 7 bases from J; bases unmatched to any gene: 10. The CDR3 is made up of 16 amino acids. Germline V gives CDR1 MNHEY, CDR2 SVGAGI. This CDR3 reads CASSSSDGTGSEKLFF. The DNA of the CDR3 is TGTGCCAGCAGTTCGAGCGATGGGACAGGGAGTGAAAAACTGTTTTTT.

In DNA, the CDR3 is TGTGCCAGCAGTCAGAGGCCAGGGCCACAGCCCCAGCATTTT. Its translation is CASSQRPGPQPQHF. V gene TRBV7-2 combines with J gene TRBJ1-5; D may be TRBD1 (5 bases). CDR3 length: 14 amino acids. The V gene lost 6 bases and the J gene lost 7 bases, with 16 bases spanning the gap. CDR1 and CDR2 from the germline V gene are SGHTA and FQGNSA.

Note on this clone: An end of the junction differs from the germline gene, which may be a read error. The genes are TRBV5-1 and TRBJ2-1; 9 bases line up with TRBD2. This CDR3 is 13 amino acids long. CDR1 is SGHRS and CDR2 is YFSETQ in the germline V gene. CDR3 sequence: CARSLGGGDEQFF. In DNA form, the CDR3 reads TGCGCCCGCAGCTTGGGCGGGGGGGATGAGCAGTTCTTC.

This chain joins TRBV10-3 and TRBJ2-1; 12 bases are a match to TRBD2. From germline, CDR1 is ENHRY and CDR2 SYGVKD. The V and J ends lost 6 bases and 7 bases, in that order; junction bases with no gene match: 4. The CDR3 covers 14 residues. CDR3 region: CAIRETSGSNEQFF. The CDR3 nucleotides are TGTGCCATCAGGGAGACTAGCGGGAGTAATGAGCAGTTCTTC.

This sequence joins TRBV28 and TRBJ2-3, with D perhaps matching TRBD2 (5 bases). Germline V CDR1 and CDR2: MDHEN, SYDVKM. With 5 bases removed from V and 7 bases from J, the gap between germline ends came to 13 bases. This CDR3 spans 13 amino acids. The CDR3 nucleotides read TGTGCCAGCAGTGCCAATGAGCGGTATACGCAGTATTTT. Translation: CASSANERYTQYF.

The rearrangement joins TRBV7-8 to TRBJ1-1, with 8 positions matching TRBD1. Germline trimming cut 5 bases from V and 0 bases from J; bases unmatched to any gene: 8. Germline CDR1 reads SGHVS; CDR2 reads FQNEAQ. The CDR3 runs to 16 residues. The CDR3 DNA reads as TGTGCCAGCAGCCCCATCCGGACAGGGATGAACACTGAAGCTTTCTTT. Translation: CASSPIRTGMNTEAFF.

The rearrangement joins TRBV2 to TRBJ2-4, with a possible D match to TRBD2 (6 bases). With 10 bases removed from V and 0 bases from J, the gap between germline ends came to 10 bases. The germline V gene has CDR1 SNHLY and CDR2 FYNNEI. The length of the CDR3 is 13 residues. Here the CDR3 reads CATQGLAKNIQYF. CDR3 DNA sequence: TGTGCCACCCAGGGACTAGCCAAAAACATTCAGTACTTC.

V is TRBV10-2 and J is TRBJ1-6; possibly TRBD1 for D (6 bases). CDR1 and CDR2 from the germline V gene are WSHSY and SAAADI. The CDR3 is made up of 14 amino acids. Trimming left V 6 bases short and J 8 bases short, with 14 bases between. The CDR3 DNA reads TGCGCCAGCAGGGGAGGGGGGCTAGATTCACCCCTCCACTTT. Translating gives CASRGGGLDSPLHF.

V and J are TRBV18 and TRBJ1-1, with TRBD1 as a possible D gene (6 bases). This CDR3 has 14 amino acids. Trimming removed 5 bases from V and 0 bases from J, with 10 bases in between. Germline V lookup: CDR1 KGHSH, CDR2 LQKENI. DNA for the CDR3: TGTGCCAGCTCAACAGACAGGATGAACACTGAAGCTTTCTTT. Its protein product is CASSTDRMNTEAFF.

The chain combines TRBV11-2 with TRBJ2-4; 8 nucleotides line up with TRBD1. J gave up 2 bases and V 4 bases, and 10 bases lay outside the gene matches. This CDR3 is built from 17 residues. Germline CDR1 reads SGHAT; CDR2 reads FQNNGV. This CDR3 is CASSSTWDRRSKNIQYF. The CDR3 DNA follows: TGTGCCAGCAGCTCGACCTGGGACAGGCGGTCCAAAAACATTCAGTACTTC.

The chain links TRBV24-1 to TRBJ1-5; TRBD1 might be the D (6 bases). This CDR3 region has 16 residues. CDR1 is KGHDR and CDR2 is SFDVKD in the germline V gene. Trimming left V 2 bases short and J 3 bases short, with 13 bases between. CDR3 sequence reads: CATSDSGTHFNQPQHF. The CDR3 DNA follows: TGTGCCACCAGTGATTCCGGGACACACTTCAATCAGCCCCAGCATTTT.

This chain connects TRBV7-9 to TRBJ1-3; D unresolved. Trimming removed 1 base from V and 6 bases from J, with 7 bases in between. Germline V gene lookup returns CDR1 SEHNR and CDR2 FQNEAQ (reference sequence). CDR3 length: 13 residues. This chain's CDR3 is CASSLEALNTIYF. The CDR3 DNA follows: TGTGCCAGCAGCTTAGAAGCCCTAAACACCATATATTTT.

This chain uses TRBV2 with TRBJ2-1; TRBD2 might be the D (6 bases). CDR1 is SNHLY and CDR2 is FYNNEI in the germline V gene. V was pared by 1 base and J by 8 bases, with 18 bases between. There are 16 residues in the CDR3. This CDR3 is CASSEVETRIGDEQFF. In DNA, the CDR3 is TGTGCCAGCAGTGAAGTGGAGACTAGAATTGGTGATGAGCAGTTCTTC.

This clone was observed a single time. J is TRBJ1-2 and V is TRBV18, with 8 bases lining up with TRBD1. The CDR3 has 15 amino acids. V was pared by 0 bases and J by 7 bases, with 7 bases of the junction left unmatched. From germline, CDR1 is KGHSH and CDR2 LQKENI. The CDR3 DNA sequence: TGTGCCAGCTCACCACCCGGACAGGGAGGACGTGGCTACACCTTC. Its protein is CASSPPGQGGRGYTF.

The chain uses TRBV6-7 and TRBJ2-1; TRBD1 aligns across 9 bases. TRBV6-7 is labeled an ORF, and its function is uncertain. The CDR3 runs to 14 residues. V shed 6 bases and J 4 bases; nucleotides not matched to a gene: 4. CDR3 residues: CASSRDREYNEQFF. The CDR3 nucleotides are TGTGCCAGCAGCCGGGACAGGGAATACAATGAGCAGTTCTTC.

V usage is TRBV19 and J usage is TRBJ1-5; maybe TRBD1 (5 bases). This CDR3 contains 16 residues. The germline CDR1 and CDR2 sequences are LNHDA and SQIVND (reference sequence). V was clipped by 2 bases and J by 0 bases, with 11 bases between them. The CDR3 coding sequence is TGTGCCAGTAGTATATCGCCAGGGCTTAGCAATCAGCCCCAGCATTTT. It encodes CASSISPGLSNQPQHF.

The V gene is TRBV7-6, the J gene TRBJ2-5; the D gene is possibly TRBD2 (7 bases). CDR1 SGHVS and CDR2 FNYEAQ come from the germline V gene. The CDR3 covers 17 residues. V was shortened by 3 bases and J by 5 bases, with 22 bases between the two germline ends. In nucleotides, the CDR3 is TGTGCCAGCAGCTTTGGGGGTCCCCAGGGGAGGGAGGAGACCCAGTACTTC. This sequence encodes CASSFGGPQGREETQYF.

The chain links TRBV12-3 or TRBV12-4 to TRBJ1-3; D gene uncertain. This CDR3 comprises 11 residues. Trimming stripped 8 bases from V and 3 bases from J, with 5 bases between. The CDR3 loop is CASGVGNTIYF. As DNA, the CDR3 is TGTGCCAGCGGAGTTGGAAACACCATATATTTT.